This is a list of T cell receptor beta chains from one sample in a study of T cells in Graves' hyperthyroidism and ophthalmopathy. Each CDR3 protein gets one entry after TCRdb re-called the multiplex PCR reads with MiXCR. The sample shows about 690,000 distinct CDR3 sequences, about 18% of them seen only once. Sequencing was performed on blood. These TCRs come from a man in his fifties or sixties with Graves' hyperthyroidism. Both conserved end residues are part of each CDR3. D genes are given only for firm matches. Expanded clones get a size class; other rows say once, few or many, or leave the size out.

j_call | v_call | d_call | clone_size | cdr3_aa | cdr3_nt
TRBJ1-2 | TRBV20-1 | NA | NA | CSARALERTLYGYTF | TGCAGTGCTAGAGCCCTAGAGAGGACTTTATATGGCTACACCTTC
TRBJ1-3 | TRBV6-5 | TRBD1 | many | CASSYDRGTSGNTIYF | TGTGCCAGCAGTTACGACAGGGGTACATCTGGAAACACCATATATTTT
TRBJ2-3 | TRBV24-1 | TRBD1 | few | CATSDLGTGADTQYF | TGTGCCACCAGTGACCTAGGGACAGGGGCAGATACGCAGTATTTT
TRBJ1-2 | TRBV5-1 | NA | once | CASGLNGGYTF | TGCGCCAGCGGCTTGAATGGTGGCTACACCTTC
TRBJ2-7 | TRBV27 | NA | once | CASSWSTGYEQYF | TGTGCCAGCAGTTGGTCAACGGGCTACGAGCAGTACTTC
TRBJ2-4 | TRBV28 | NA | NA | CASSLGALLAKNIQYF | TGTGCCAGCAGCCTTGGAGCGCTGCTAGCCAAAAACATTCAGTACTTC
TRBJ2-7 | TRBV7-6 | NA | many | CASSLRGTTSSYEQYF | TGTGCCAGCAGCTTAAGAGGGACGACTAGTTCCTACGAGCAGTACTTC
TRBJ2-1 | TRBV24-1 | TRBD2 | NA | CATSDFGTSRSGSYNEQFF | TGTGCCACCAGTGATTTTGGGACTAGTCGGAGTGGCTCCTACAATGAGCAGTTCTTC
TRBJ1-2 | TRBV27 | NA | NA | CASSIGGEGYGYTF | TGTGCCAGCAGTATCGGTGGGGAAGGATATGGCTACACCTTC
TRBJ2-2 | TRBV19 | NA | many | CASSMSHPTGELFF | TGTGCCAGTAGTATGTCCCATCCCACCGGGGAGCTGTTTTTT
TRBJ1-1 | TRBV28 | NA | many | CASSPLGGGQNTEAFF | TGTGCCAGCAGTCCCCTCGGGGGGGGTCAGAACACTGAAGCTTTCTTT
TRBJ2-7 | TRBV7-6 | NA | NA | CASSLHHREGYEQYF | TGTGCCAGCAGCTTACACCACAGGGAGGGCTACGAGCAGTACTTC
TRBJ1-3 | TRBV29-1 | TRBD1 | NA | CSARRTGYSFSGNTIYF | TGCAGTGCTAGACGGACAGGATACTCATTCTCTGGAAACACCATATATTTT
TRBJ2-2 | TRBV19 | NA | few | CAIKKGHIGSTGELFF | TGTGCCATTAAGAAAGGACACATCGGTAGCACCGGGGAGCTGTTTTTT
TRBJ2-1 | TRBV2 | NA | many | CASRTSSYNEQFF | TGTGCCAGCAGGACCAGCTCCTACAATGAGCAGTTCTTC
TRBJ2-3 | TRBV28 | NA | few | CASSGADPDTQYF | TGTGCCAGCAGTGGGGCAGACCCAGATACGCAGTATTTT
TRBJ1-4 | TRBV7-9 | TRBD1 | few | CASSPRDRGQNEKLFF | TGTGCCAGCAGCCCCCGGGACAGGGGCCAGAATGAAAAACTGTTTTTT
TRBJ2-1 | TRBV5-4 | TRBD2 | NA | CASSTPRESDNEQFF | TGTGCCAGCAGCACCCCGCGGGAGTCTGACAATGAGCAGTTCTTC
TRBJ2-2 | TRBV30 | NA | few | CAWRSFNTGELFF | TGTGCCTGGAGGAGTTTTAACACCGGGGAGCTGTTTTTT
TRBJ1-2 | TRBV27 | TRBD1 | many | CASSPSAGDSPRDGYTF | TGTGCCAGCAGTCCGAGTGCCGGGGACAGCCCACGGGATGGCTACACCTTC
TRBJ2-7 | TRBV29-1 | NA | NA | CSVELTAYEQYF | TGCAGCGTTGAACTGACAGCCTACGAGCAGTACTTC
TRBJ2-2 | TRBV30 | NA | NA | CAWSVFSQNTGELFF | TGTGCCTGGAGTGTATTCTCGCAGAACACCGGGGAGCTGTTTTTT
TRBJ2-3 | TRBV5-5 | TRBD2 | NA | CASGGIPGLAGGATPTDTQYF | TGTGCCAGCGGCGGAATCCCGGGACTAGCGGGAGGGGCCACCCCCACAGATACGCAGTATTTT
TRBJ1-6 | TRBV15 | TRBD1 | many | CATSRDGPGQGRISPLHF | TGTGCCACCAGCAGAGATGGGCCGGGACAGGGAAGAATTTCACCCCTCCACTTT
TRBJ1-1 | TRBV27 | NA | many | CASSEQDMNTEAFF | TGTGCCAGCAGTGAACAGGACATGAACACTGAAGCTTTCTTT
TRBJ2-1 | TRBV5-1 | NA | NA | CASSISDSSYNEQFF | TGCGCCAGCAGCATTAGCGATAGCTCCTACAATGAGCAGTTCTTC
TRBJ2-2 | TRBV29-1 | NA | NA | CSRSDNTGELFF | TGCAGTCGGTCTGATAACACCGGGGAGCTGTTTTTT
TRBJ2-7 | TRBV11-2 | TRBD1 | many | CASSSLVEWDRGGYEQYF | TGTGCCAGCAGCTCGTTAGTCGAATGGGACAGGGGAGGCTACGAGCAGTACTTC
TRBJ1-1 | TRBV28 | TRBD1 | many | CASSPPGQGHTEAFF | TGTGCCAGCAGTCCACCGGGACAGGGCCACACTGAAGCTTTCTTT
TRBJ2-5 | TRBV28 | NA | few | CASPTLKPEDGDF | TGTGCCAGCCCAACTCTGAAGCCTGAGGATGGGGACTTC
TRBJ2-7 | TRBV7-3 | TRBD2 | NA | CASSGSLAGTSYEQYF | TGTGCCAGCAGCGGATCACTAGCGGGGACCTCCTACGAGCAGTACTTC
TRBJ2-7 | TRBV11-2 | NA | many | CASSFTPQGSSYEQYF | TGTGCCAGCAGCTTTACACCTCAGGGGAGCTCCTACGAGCAGTACTTC
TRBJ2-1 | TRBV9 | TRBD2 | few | CASSALLLAGSPQFF | TGTGCCAGCAGCGCCCTACTTCTAGCGGGGTCGCCCCAGTTCTTC
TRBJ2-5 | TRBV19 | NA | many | CASSIGGSETQYF | TGTGCCAGTAGTATCGGGGGAAGTGAGACCCAGTACTTC
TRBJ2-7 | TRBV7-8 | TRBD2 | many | CASSLPTSASSYEQYF | TGTGCCAGCAGCTTACCTACTAGCGCCTCCTCCTACGAGCAGTACTTC
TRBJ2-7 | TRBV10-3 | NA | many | CAIVDRSIYEQYF | TGTGCCATCGTCGACAGGAGTATCTACGAGCAGTACTTC
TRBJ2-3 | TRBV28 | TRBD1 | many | CASSGTAWVSPRSDTQYF | TGTGCCAGCAGCGGGACAGCTTGGGTATCTCCCCGGTCAGATACGCAGTATTTT
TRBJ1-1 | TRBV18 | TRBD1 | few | CASSPTGDRNTEAFF | TGTGCCAGCTCACCAACAGGGGATAGGAACACTGAAGCTTTCTTT
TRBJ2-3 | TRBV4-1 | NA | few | CASSQESTRTDTQYF | TGCGCCAGCAGCCAAGAAAGCACCCGCACAGATACGCAGTATTTT
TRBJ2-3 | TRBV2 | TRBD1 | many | CASRVRTGGTDTQYF | TGTGCCAGCAGGGTGAGGACAGGGGGCACAGATACGCAGTATTTT
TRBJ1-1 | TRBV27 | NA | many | CASSTSNTEAFF | TGTGCCAGCAGTACCTCAAACACTGAAGCTTTCTTT
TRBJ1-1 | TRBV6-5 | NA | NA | CASSYSLLIPDTEAFF | TGTGCCAGCAGTTACTCCCTACTTATTCCGGACACTGAAGCTTTCTTT
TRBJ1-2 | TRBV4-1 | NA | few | CASRKTGQFDYGYTF | TGCGCCAGCAGGAAGACAGGTCAATTCGACTATGGCTACACCTTC
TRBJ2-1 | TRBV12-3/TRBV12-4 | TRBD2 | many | CASSPRYSGRADEQFF | TGTGCCAGCAGTCCCCGCTATAGCGGGAGGGCCGATGAGCAGTTCTTC